This T cell receptor (beta chain) was captured by sequencing in a study of blood T cell repertoires in COVID-19. For the study at large: Acute and convalescent COVID-19 specimens originated in the United States, Italy and Spain. Nucleic acid was either cDNA or gDNA, and it came from T cells, B-cell-depleted T cells, or PBMCs.

CDR3 size: 13 residues. Germline CDR1 reads ENHRY; CDR2 reads SYGVKD. The ends were cut back, 5 bases at V and 8 bases at J, with 15 bases in the middle. Original analysis: Scientists estimated how many nucleated cells there were by amplifying reference gene primers. Sequencing was performed with immunoSEQ multiplex PCR; in TCRdb, only in-frame clones are kept and a portion is missing. V and J calls plus clone size are reproduced from that table; the DNA served to infer D and trimming. This sample has approximately 140,000 clones; 82% occur once, and the top ten carry around 15%. The chain joins TRBV10-3 to TRBJ1-2, with D perhaps matching TRBD1 (6 bases). The source of this sequence is a human donor with acute or convalescent COVID-19. The donor label of this sample is uncertain. The sequencing sample was made of peripheral blood. The CDR3 reads CAISRDNLEGYTF. The DNA for the CDR3 is TGTGCCATCAGTAGGGACAACCTCGAGGGCTACACCTTC.